This TCR beta chain stems from a study of blood T cell repertoires in COVID-19. Generated by immunoSEQ multiplex PCR, the TCRdb table keeps only in-frame clones and is missing some. This table has roughly 240,000 clones, 65% to 90% appearing once. Germline V gene lookup returns CDR1 SEHNR and CDR2 FQNEAQ (reference sequence). This CDR3 region has 14 residues. The V and J ends lost 5 bases and 9 bases respectively, with 17 bases between them. The TCR comes from a man aged 35 to 55 who had recovered from COVID-19. Sample: peripheral blood. The chain recombines TRBV7-9 with TRBJ2-1, with D perhaps matching TRBD2 (6 bases). CDR3 loop: CASSVRLDIPEQFF. In DNA, the CDR3 is TGTGCCAGCAGCGTGCGACTAGATATCCCTGAGCAGTTCTTC.